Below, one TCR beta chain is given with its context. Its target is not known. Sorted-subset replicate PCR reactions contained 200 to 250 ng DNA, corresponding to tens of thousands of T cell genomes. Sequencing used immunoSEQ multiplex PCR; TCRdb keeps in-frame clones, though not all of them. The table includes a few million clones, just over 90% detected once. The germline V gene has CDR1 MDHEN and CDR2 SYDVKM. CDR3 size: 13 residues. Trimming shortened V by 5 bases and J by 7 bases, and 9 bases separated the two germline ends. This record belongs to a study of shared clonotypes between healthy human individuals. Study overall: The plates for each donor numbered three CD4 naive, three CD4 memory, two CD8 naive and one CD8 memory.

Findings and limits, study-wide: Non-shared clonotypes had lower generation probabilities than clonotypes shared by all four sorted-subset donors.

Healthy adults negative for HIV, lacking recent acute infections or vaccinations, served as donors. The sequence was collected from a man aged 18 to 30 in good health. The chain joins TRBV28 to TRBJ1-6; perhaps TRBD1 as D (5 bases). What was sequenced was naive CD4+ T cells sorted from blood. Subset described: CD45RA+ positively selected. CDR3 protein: CASSGGTNSPLHF. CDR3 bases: TGTGCCAGCAGTGGGGGGACCAATTCACCCCTCCACTTT.